These T cell receptor beta chains were read from a single sample in a study of cytomegalovirus exposure and HLA in healthy donors. Here immunoSEQ multiplex PCR was the method, and the copy in TCRdb shows in-frame clones only, minus some. Counted here are about 150,000 clones, around 80% occurring once; the ten biggest clones make up approximately 5.6%. The specimen sequenced was PBMCs. All receptors come from a woman between 35 and 50 years old in good health and CMV-seropositive. CDR3s include the opening cysteine and the closing phenylalanine or tryptophan. A D gene is named only where the DNA matches it firmly. The size of a clone is reported for some rows only, either as once, few or many, or as a class for expanded clones.

>-|TRBV4-1|TRBJ2-3|-
TGCGCCAGCAGCCAAGAAACTAGCAAGGATACAGATACGCAGTATTTT
CASSQETSKDTDTQYF
>-|TRBV7-2|TRBJ2-7|-
TGTGCCAGCAGCTTGAGTGTTGACTACGAGCAGTACTTC
CASSLSVDYEQYF
>-|TRBV6-6|TRBJ2-1|-
TGTGCCAGCAGTCCAGGAGGGTCCTCCTACAATGAGCAGTTCTTC
CASSPGGSSYNEQFF
>-|TRBV29-1|TRBJ2-7|-
TGCAGCGTTGAAGTAGGAGGGCCACTCCACTACGAGCAGTACTTC
CSVEVGGPLHYEQYF
>TRBD2|TRBV15|TRBJ2-1|-
TGTGCCACCAGCAGCCCTCGGGAGACTGGCGGGGGGAATGAGCAGTTCTTC
CATSSPRETGGGNEQFF
>-|TRBV29-1|TRBJ2-5|few
TGCAGCGTTGATAGCACAGAGACCCAGTACTTC
CSVDSTETQYF
>-|TRBV7-9|TRBJ1-5|-
TGTGCCAGCAGCGCGGGCAATCAGCCCCAGCATTTT
CASSAGNQPQHF
>-|TRBV29-1|TRBJ2-2|-
TGCAGCGAACATCTGGGGCGCCGCACCGGGGAGCTGTTTTTT
CSEHLGRRTGELFF
>-|TRBV18|TRBJ1-4|-
TGTGCCGCGACAAGGGGTAGGGATGAAAAACTGTTTTTT
CAATRGRDEKLFF
>TRBD1|TRBV5-1|TRBJ2-3|once
TGCGCCAGCAGCTTCGGACAGGTTAGCACAGATACGCAGTATTTT
CASSFGQVSTDTQYF
>-|TRBV7-2|TRBJ2-1|once
TGTGCCAGCAGCTTAGTGGGAGTAAGCTCCTACAATGAGCAGTTCTTC
CASSLVGVSSYNEQFF
>TRBD2|TRBV6-7|TRBJ2-7|-
TGTGCCAGCAGTTACAGACTAGCGGGCTCCTACGAGCAGTACTTC
CASSYRLAGSYEQYF
>-|TRBV5-1|TRBJ2-6|-
TGCGCCAGCAGCCCCACTTACTCTGGGGCCAACGTCCTGACTTTC
CASSPTYSGANVLTF
>-|TRBV29-1|TRBJ2-1|-
TGCAGCGTTGGGGGCTCAAACTACAATGAGCAGTTCTTC
CSVGGSNYNEQFF
>TRBD2|TRBV5-4|TRBJ2-1|-
TGTGCCAGCAGCCCGGTAGCGGGAGTCAATGAGCAGTTCTTC
CASSPVAGVNEQFF
>-|TRBV15|TRBJ1-5|-
TGTGCCACCAGCAGATATAGCAATCAGCCCCAGCATTTT
CATSRYSNQPQHF
>TRBD1|TRBV2|TRBJ2-5|-
TGTGCCAGCAGTCGGGACAGCACCCAAGAGACCCAGTACTTC
CASSRDSTQETQYF